This T cell receptor beta chain was recovered during a study of post-analysis software for immune sequencing data. Study-wide context: Disease courses included relapsing-remitting, secondary progressive and progressive-relapsing multiple sclerosis.

Study-wide points: Controls showed lower frequencies than patients for a handful of TRBV segments, and TRBV5-6, TRBV5-1 and TRBV20-1 were among these.

CDR3 length: 13 amino acids. Germline values: CDR1 ENHRY, CDR2 SYGVKD. V lost 6 bases and J 3 bases, leaving 11 bases between the germline ends. In the case of this clonotype: Its antigen is not known.

cDNA libraries for TCR beta contained unique molecular identifiers. With roughly 1 to 11 million T cells as the source, roughly 0.5 million cDNA molecules resulted. TCRdb reprocessed the PCR reads via MiXCR and lists one record per CDR3 protein. The data hold 600,000 to 700,000 distinct CDR3 sequences, with 59% observed a single time. The chain uses TRBV10-3 and TRBJ1-2, with D tentatively TRBD1 (5 bases). The sequence was obtained from a girl aged 2-10 years with multiple sclerosis. Sequences were obtained from blood. CDR3 sequence (DNA): TGTGCCATCAGCGGGGACGGAGACTATGGCTACACCTTC. Protein product: CAISGDGDYGYTF.